The clone carrying this T cell receptor beta chain occurred many times. What it recognizes is unknown. The CDR3 is 14 amino acids. V was trimmed by 6 bases and J by 1 base, leaving 15 bases between them. Germline V gene data show CDR1 as SQVTM and CDR2 as ANQGSEA. Library preparation (for TCRbeta) was performed with unique molecular identifiers. Each CDR3 protein gets one entry after TCRdb re-called the PCR reads with MiXCR. Seen here are just under 250,000 distinct CDR3 sequences, about a quarter observed once, and the top ten hold less than 3.5%. The sample originates from a study of T-cell reconstitution after alpha-beta-depleted transplantation in children. Study-level points and caveats: The high TCRbeta diversity at day 60 in some patients came from surviving recipient T cells and thymic progenitors.

The J gene is TRBJ2-5, the V gene TRBV29-1; D remains unclear. The sample here was PBMCs, taken before TCRalphabeta/CD19-depleted stem cell transplant. This TCR was recovered from a girl aged 2-10 years with Fanconi anemia, due to receive a stem cell transplant. CDR3: CSVRRPYSQETQYF. Here the CDR3 DNA reads TGCAGCGTGAGACGACCGTATTCCCAAGAGACCCAGTACTTC.